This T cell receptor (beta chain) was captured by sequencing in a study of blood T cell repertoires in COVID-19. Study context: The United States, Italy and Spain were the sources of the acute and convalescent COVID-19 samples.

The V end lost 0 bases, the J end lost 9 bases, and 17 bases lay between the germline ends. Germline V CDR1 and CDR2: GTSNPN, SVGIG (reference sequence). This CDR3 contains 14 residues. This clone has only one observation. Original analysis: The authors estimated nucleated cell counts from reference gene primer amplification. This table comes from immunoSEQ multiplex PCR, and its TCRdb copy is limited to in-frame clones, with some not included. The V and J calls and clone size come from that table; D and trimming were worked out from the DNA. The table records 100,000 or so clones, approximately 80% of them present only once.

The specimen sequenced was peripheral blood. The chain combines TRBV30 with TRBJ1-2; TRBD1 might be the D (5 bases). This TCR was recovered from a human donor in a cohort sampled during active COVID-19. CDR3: CAWSVEHQGASYTF. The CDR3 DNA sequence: TGTGCCTGGAGTGTAGAACACCAAGGGGCGAGCTACACCTTC.